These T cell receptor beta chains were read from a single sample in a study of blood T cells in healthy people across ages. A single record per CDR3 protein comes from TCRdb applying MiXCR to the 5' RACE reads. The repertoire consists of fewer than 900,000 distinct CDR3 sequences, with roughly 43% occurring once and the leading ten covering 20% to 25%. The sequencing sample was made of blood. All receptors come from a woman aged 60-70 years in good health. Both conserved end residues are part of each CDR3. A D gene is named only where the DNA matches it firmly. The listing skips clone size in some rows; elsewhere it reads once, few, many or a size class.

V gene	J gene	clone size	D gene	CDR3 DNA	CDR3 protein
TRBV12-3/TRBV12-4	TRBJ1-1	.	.	TGTGCCAGCAGCCCCCTGGCAGGGCTGAACACTGAAGCTTTCTTT	CASSPLAGLNTEAFF
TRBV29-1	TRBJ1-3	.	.	TGCAGCGTTGAAGATCGACGGGGCCGCTCTGGAAACACCATATATTTT	CSVEDRRGRSGNTIYF
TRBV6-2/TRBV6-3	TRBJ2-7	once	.	TGTGCCAGCAGTAACTACCAGTACTTC	CASSNYQYF
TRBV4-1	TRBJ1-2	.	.	TGCGCCAGCAGCCCCGACCCATCAGGGAACTATGGCAACACCTTC	CASSPDPSGNYGNTF
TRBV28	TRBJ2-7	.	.	TGTGCTTCCGGACAGACAATGGTCTACGAGCAGTACTTC	CASGQTMVYEQYF
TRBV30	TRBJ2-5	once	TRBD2	TGTGCCTGGACCCTAGCGGGGGGGAACAATGAGCAGTACTTC	CAWTLAGGNNEQYF
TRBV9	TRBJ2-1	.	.	TGTGCCAGCAGCGTCCAGGGGTGGGATGAGCAGTTCTTC	CASSVQGWDEQFF
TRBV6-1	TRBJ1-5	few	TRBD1	TGTGCCAGCAGTAGAACTTGGACAGGGGGCGAAAGCAATCAGCCCCAGCATTTT	CASSRTWTGGESNQPQHF
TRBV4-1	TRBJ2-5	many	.	TGCGCCAGCAGCCGCGGACCCCGGGAGACCCAGTACTTC	CASSRGPRETQYF
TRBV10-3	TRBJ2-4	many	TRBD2	TGTGCCATCAGTCCTCAGGGGACTAGTAAAAACATTCAGTACTTC	CAISPQGTSKNIQYF
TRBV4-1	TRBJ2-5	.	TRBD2	TGCGCCAGCAGCCAAGTTAGCGGGGAGACCCAGTACTTC	CASSQVSGETQYF
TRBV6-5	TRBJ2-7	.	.	TGTGCCAGCAGTTACGGAGACTCCTACGAGCAGTACTTC	CASSYGDSYEQYF
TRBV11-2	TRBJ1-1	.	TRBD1	TGTGCCAGCACCCAAGGACAGGGAGAGAACACTGAAGCTTTCTTT	CASTQGQGENTEAFF
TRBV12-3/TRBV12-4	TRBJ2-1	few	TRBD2	TGTGCCAGCAGTCCCTCGACTAGCGGCTCCTACAATGAGCAGTTCTTC	CASSPSTSGSYNEQFF
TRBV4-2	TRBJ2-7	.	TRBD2	TGTGCCAGCAGCCAAGTCGGCAGGGAGATAGCGGGAGGATACTACGAGCAGTACTTC	CASSQVGREIAGGYYEQYF
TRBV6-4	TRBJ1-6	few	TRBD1	TGTGCCAGCAGTGACACCTCTACAGGGGCACGTTCACCCCTCCACTTT	CASSDTSTGARSPLHF
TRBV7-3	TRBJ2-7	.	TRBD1	TGTGCCAGCAGCGACCGGGACAGGGCGATGTACGAGCAGTACTTC	CASSDRDRAMYEQYF
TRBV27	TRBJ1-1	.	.	TGTGCCAGCAGTTTGAATGGGGGGACTGAAGCTTTCTTT	CASSLNGGTEAFF
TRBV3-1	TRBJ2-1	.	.	TGTGCCAGCAGCCAAATGAGTCGAATTGGGCAGTTCTTC	CASSQMSRIGQFF
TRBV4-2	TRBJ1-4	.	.	TGTACCAGCAGCCAAGAAGGCCCAGACGAGGGGGGCAATGAAAAACTGTTTTTT	CTSSQEGPDEGGNEKLFF
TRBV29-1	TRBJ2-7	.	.	TGCAGCGTTGGTAGGGAAACCTACGAGCAGTACTTC	CSVGRETYEQYF
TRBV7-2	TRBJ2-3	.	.	TGTGCCAGCAGCTTACAAGGGGGGGGCCTCACAGATACGCAGTATTTT	CASSLQGGGLTDTQYF
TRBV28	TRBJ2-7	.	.	TGTGCCAGCAGTTCATATATCTCCCCGGCCGTAAGAGGGCTCGAGCAGTACTTC	CASSSYISPAVRGLEQYF
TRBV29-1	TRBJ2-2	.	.	TGCAGCGTTGAATTTGCCTTATCGAACACCGGGGAGCTGTTTTTT	CSVEFALSNTGELFF
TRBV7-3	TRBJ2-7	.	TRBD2	TGTGCCAGCAGCTCACGGGGGGGTATCTCCTACAATGAGCAGTACTTC	CASSSRGGISYNEQYF
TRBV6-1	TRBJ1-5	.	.	TGTGCCAGCAGTGATCGGACAGTTAGCAATCAGCCCCAGCATTTT	CASSDRTVSNQPQHF
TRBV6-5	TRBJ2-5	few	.	TGTGCCAGCAGTTACTCCGGGGGTTCCCTTAAAGAGACCCAGTACTTC	CASSYSGGSLKETQYF
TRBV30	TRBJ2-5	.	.	TGTGCCTGGAGTTTTTTACGGACATCGGAGCAGTACTTC	CAWSFLRTSEQYF
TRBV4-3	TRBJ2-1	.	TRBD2	TGCGCCAGCAGCCAAGCACTAGCGGGGAAACTGAGCTCCTACAATGAGCAGTTCTTC	CASSQALAGKLSSYNEQFF
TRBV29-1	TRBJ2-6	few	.	TGCAGCGTTGTACCGCAGGGGTGGGCCTCTGGGGCCAACGTCCTGACTTTC	CSVVPQGWASGANVLTF
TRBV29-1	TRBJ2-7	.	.	TGCAGCGTTGAAGGCGGGTCAGGGCCGAGCGATGAGCAGTACTTC	CSVEGGSGPSDEQYF
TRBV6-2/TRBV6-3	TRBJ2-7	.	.	TGTGCCAGCAGCCGAGACTTTGGACGCTACGAGCAGTACTTC	CASSRDFGRYEQYF
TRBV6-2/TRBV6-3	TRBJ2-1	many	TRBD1	TGTGCCAGCAGTTACTCAATAGGGACAGGGGGCGATGAGCAGTTCTTC	CASSYSIGTGGDEQFF
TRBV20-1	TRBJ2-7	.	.	TGCAGTGTTTGGACGCCTACCTACGAGCAGTACTTC	CSVWTPTYEQYF
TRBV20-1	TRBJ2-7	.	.	TGCAGTGCGGTGAGAAGGGGCAAATCCTACGAGCAGTACTTC	CSAVRRGKSYEQYF
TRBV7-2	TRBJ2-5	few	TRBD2	TGTGCCAGCAGCACCCAGAGACTAGCGGACCAGGAGACCCAGTACTTC	CASSTQRLADQETQYF
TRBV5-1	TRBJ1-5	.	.	TGCGCCAGCAGCTTGGCGCCCGGGGGCGGCAATCAGCCCCAGCATTTT	CASSLAPGGGNQPQHF
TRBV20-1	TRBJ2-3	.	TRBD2	TGCAGTGCCCGGAGCGGGGGAAGCACAGATACGCAGTATTTT	CSARSGGSTDTQYF
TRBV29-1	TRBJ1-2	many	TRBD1	TGCAGCGTCCTGGCTGGGACAGGGGAAGCTGGCTACACCTTC	CSVLAGTGEAGYTF
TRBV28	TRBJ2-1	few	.	TGTGCCAGCAGTTTATGGGCCAACATGCAGTTCTTC	CASSLWANMQFF
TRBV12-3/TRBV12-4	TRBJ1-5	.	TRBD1	TGTGCCAGCAGCTCCGGGACAGGTGTCTTCAGCAATCAGCCCCAGCATTTT	CASSSGTGVFSNQPQHF
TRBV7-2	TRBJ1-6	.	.	TGTGCCAGCAGCTTTGACAGCTCCTATTATTCACCCCTCCACTTT	CASSFDSSYYSPLHF
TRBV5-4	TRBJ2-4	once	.	TGTGCCAGCACCCCCAGTGGGGGAGTCCAAAACATTCAGTACTTC	CASTPSGGVQNIQYF
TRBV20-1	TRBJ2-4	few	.	TGCAGTGCTAGAGCAATCCTAGTAGCCAAAAACATTCAGTACTTC	CSARAILVAKNIQYF
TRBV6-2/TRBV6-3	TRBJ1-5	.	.	TGTGCCAGCAGTTCTTGGGACAACCGCCCCCATCAGCCCCAGCATTTT	CASSSWDNRPHQPQHF
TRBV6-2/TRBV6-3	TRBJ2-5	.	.	TGTGCCAGCAGTTACTCGTACGAGACCCAGTACTTC	CASSYSYETQYF
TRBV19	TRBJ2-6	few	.	TGTGCCAGTACCCCTGGGGCCAACGTCCTGACTTTC	CASTPGANVLTF
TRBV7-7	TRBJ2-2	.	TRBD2	TGTCCCAGCAGCCCAAGCGGGGGGAGGACCGGGGAGCTGTTTTTT	CPSSPSGGRTGELFF
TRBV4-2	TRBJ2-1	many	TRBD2	TGTGCCAGCAGCCAAGAATTGGCGGGGGGCGAGCAGTTCTTC	CASSQELAGGEQFF
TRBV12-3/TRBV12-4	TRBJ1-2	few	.	TGTGCCAGCAGTTTGGTGACAAGGGTTAACTATGGCTACACCTTC	CASSLVTRVNYGYTF
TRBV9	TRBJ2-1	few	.	TGTGCCAGCAGCGGCGACACCTACTCCTACAATGAGCAGTTCTTC	CASSGDTYSYNEQFF
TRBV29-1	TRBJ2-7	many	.	TGCAGCGTTGAAGTCCAGCGGTCCTACGAGCAGTACTTC	CSVEVQRSYEQYF
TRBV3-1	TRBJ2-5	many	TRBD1	TGTGCCAGCAGCCAAGAAGGGGGCGGGGAGACCCAGTACTTC	CASSQEGGGETQYF
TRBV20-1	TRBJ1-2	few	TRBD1	TGCAGTGCTAGAGAGGACAGGGAAAATGGCTACACCTTC	CSAREDRENGYTF
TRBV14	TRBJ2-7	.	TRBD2	TGTGCCAGCAGCCCCCGGACTAGCGGGAGGAGCTACGAGCAGTACTTC	CASSPRTSGRSYEQYF
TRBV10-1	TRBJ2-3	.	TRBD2	TGCGCCAGCAGTGAGGGGGCTAGCGGGAGAGCAGATACGCAGTATTTT	CASSEGASGRADTQYF
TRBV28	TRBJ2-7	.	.	TGTGCCAGCAGTCCCACGGGGGCGGCCGACGAGCAGTACTTC	CASSPTGAADEQYF
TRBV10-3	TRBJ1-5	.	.	TGTGCCATCAGTGACGCGGACTTTTATAGCAATCAGCCCCAGCATTTT	CAISDADFYSNQPQHF
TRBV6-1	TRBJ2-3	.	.	TGTGCCACCCTATTGGGCGGGCGCACAGATACGCAGTATTTT	CATLLGGRTDTQYF